This TCR beta chain was captured in a study of beta chain features in type 1 diabetes. Whole-study results and caveats: All four CD4+ subsets of Type 1 diabetes patients contained TCRB CDR3s that were moderately but significantly shorter.

The sample holds a few counts of this clone. Its antigen is unidentified. Expressed TCRB transcripts were sequenced after all isolated RNA was converted to cDNA. Produced via immunoSEQ multiplex PCR; TCRdb's table is partial and in-frame only. The sample shows some 640,000 clones, 11% to 15% of them seen only once. Sequenced material: naive CD4+ T cells from blood. This receptor was taken from a young man with type 1 diabetes.

The CDR3 DNA sequence: TGTGCCAGCAGCCCGGGACAGGGCTTTGGCTACACCTTC. Its protein product is CASSPGQGFGYTF. The chain carries TRBV5-6 and TRBJ1-2; 9 positions match TRBD1. This CDR3 is 13 amino acids long. Germline lookup yields CDR1 SGHDT and CDR2 YYEEEE. Trimming cost V 4 bases and J 7 bases; bases outside gene matches: 5.